Following are 14 T cell receptor beta chains from one sample sequenced in a study of blood T cell repertoires in COVID-19. Sequencing used immunoSEQ multiplex PCR; TCRdb keeps in-frame clones, though not all of them. Found here are more than 110,000 clones, 84% of them singletons; the top ten hold roughly 9%. Sequenced material: peripheral blood. Receptors were obtained from a woman of 80 years or more in a cohort sampled during active or convalescent COVID-19.

This chain links TRBV3-1 (or the pseudogene TRBV3-2) with TRBJ1-2, with D perhaps matching TRBD1 (6 bases). CDR3 size: 17 residues. Germline CDR1 is LGHDT and CDR2 is YNNKEL (reference sequence). Trimming removed 4 bases from V and 0 bases from J, with 18 bases in between. CDR3: CASSPRTSGGPNYGYTF. The CDR3 region has the DNA TGTGCCAGCAGCCCCAGGACTAGCGGGGGGCCTAACTATGGCTACACCTTC.

This rearrangement joins TRBV15 to TRBJ2-5; 10 positions agree with TRBD2. CDR1 and CDR2 (germline): LNHNV, YYDKDF (reference sequence). This CDR3 comprises 15 residues. J lost 5 bases, V lost 1 base, and 4 bases had no gene match. CDR3 coding DNA: TGTGCCACCAGCAGAGCTAGCGGGGGTTGGGAGACCCAGTACTTC. Translating it yields CATSRASGGWETQYF.

The rearrangement links TRBV4-1 to TRBJ2-7; 8 bases map to TRBD1. Germline loops: CDR1 MGHRA, CDR2 YSYEKL. V lost 3 bases, J lost 4 bases, and 11 bases stayed unmatched. This CDR3 comprises 16 residues. The CDR3 loop reads CASSQPAGTGLYEQYF. Here the CDR3 DNA reads TGCGCCAGCAGCCAGCCAGCCGGGACAGGTTTGTACGAGCAGTACTTC.

J is TRBJ2-7 and V is TRBV25-1; 9 bases agree with TRBD1. The CDR3 contains 15 residues. Germline-derived CDR1 and CDR2 are MGHDK and SYGVNS. V gave up 3 bases and J gave up 2 bases; unmatched junction bases: 5. The CDR3 region is CASSEGQGPPYEQYF. DNA of the CDR3: TGTGCCAGCAGTGAGGGACAGGGTCCTCCCTACGAGCAGTACTTC.

The chain combines TRBV5-6 with TRBJ2-7, with 7 bases that match TRBD1. Losses at the gene ends were 6 bases for V and 7 bases for J; bases not matched to a gene: 10. CDR3 size: 13 residues. The germline CDR1 and CDR2 sequences are SGHDT and YYEEEE. This chain's CDR3 is CASNRQGLREQYF. DNA of the CDR3: TGTGCCAGCAACAGACAGGGATTACGGGAGCAGTACTTC.

The rearrangement links TRBV5-1 to TRBJ1-1, with D tentatively TRBD1 (6 bases). The germline gives CDR1 SGHRS, CDR2 YFSETQ. The CDR3 runs 16 residues. Trimming cost V 4 bases and J 4 bases, with 20 bases left between them. DNA of the CDR3: TGCGCCAGCAGCCTGGGGAGGGGGGGAGGCATCACTGAAGCTTTCTTT. Its translation: CASSLGRGGGITEAFF.

This clone was observed once. This chain links TRBV3-1 (or the pseudogene TRBV3-2) with TRBJ1-5, with 7 positions matching TRBD1. The CDR3 sequence is 15 residues long. Germline V gene sequence: CDR1 LGHDT, CDR2 YNNKEL (reference sequence). V lost 3 bases to trimming and J lost 4 bases; unmatched junction nucleotides: 6. The chain's CDR3 is CASSQAGQPNQPQHF. The CDR3 DNA reads TGTGCCAGCAGCCAGGCGGGACAGCCGAATCAGCCCCAGCATTTT.

The genes are TRBV12-5 and TRBJ2-1, with TRBD2 matching over 10 bases. Germline V CDR1 and CDR2: LGHNT, FRNRAP. There are 17 residues in the CDR3. V gave up 3 bases and J gave up 6 bases; unmatched junction bases: 11. The CDR3 sequence is CASGLPPSGGLRNEQFF. For the CDR3, the DNA is TGTGCTAGTGGTTTACCTCCTAGCGGGGGCCTACGCAATGAGCAGTTCTTC.

The CDR3 coding sequence is TGCAGTGTTGAGGAAATCGGGGAGCTGTTTTTT. Its protein product is CSVEEIGELFF. The V gene is TRBV20-1, the J gene TRBJ2-2; D gene unclear. The CDR3 contains 11 residues. V was clipped by 7 bases and J by 7 bases, with 10 bases between them. Germline CDR1 is DFQATT and CDR2 is SNEGSKA (reference sequence).

V usage is TRBV5-1 and J usage is TRBJ1-2; no clear D. V was cut by 0 bases and J by 3 bases, with 12 bases left in between. The CDR3 has 15 amino acids. The germline gives CDR1 SGHRS, CDR2 YFSETQ. The CDR3 DNA reads TGCGCCAGCAGCTTGGCGGTGTTTAGTGACTATGGCTACACCTTC. It translates to CASSLAVFSDYGYTF.

The chain uses TRBV6-5 and TRBJ1-6, with 9 bases matching TRBD1. The germline V gene has CDR1 MNHEY and CDR2 SVGAGI. The CDR3 length is 15 residues. J gave up 5 bases and V 7 bases, and 6 bases lay outside the gene matches. Here the CDR3 reads CASKYRGLDNSPLHF. The CDR3 bases are TGTGCCAGCAAATACAGGGGGCTCGATAATTCACCCCTCCACTTT.

The V and J genes are TRBV15 and TRBJ2-5; TRBD2 might be the D (5 bases). CDR1 is LNHNV and CDR2 is YYDKDF in the germline V gene (reference sequence). The CDR3 extends over 15 amino acids. Trimming removed 3 bases at V and 8 bases at J, with 19 bases between. This CDR3 reads CATSRAGGPLDTQYF. CDR3 in DNA: TGTGCCACCAGCAGGGCGGGCGGACCGCTTGACACCCAGTACTTC.

This clone was detected once. The chain has TRBV7-9 and TRBJ1-1; TRBD1 is a possible D gene (6 bases). This CDR3 is 14 amino acids long. Trimming stripped 3 bases from V and 5 bases from J, with 13 bases between. Per germline, CDR1 SEHNR and CDR2 FQNEAQ (reference sequence). CDR3 in amino acids: CASSFQGLGTEAFF. The CDR3 DNA is TGTGCCAGCAGCTTTCAGGGGTTGGGAACTGAAGCTTTCTTT.

The chain is built from TRBV10-2 and TRBJ1-5, with D possibly TRBD1 on 5 matching bases. V lost 6 bases to trimming and J lost 2 bases, with 11 bases between them. The CDR3 sequence is 14 residues long. The germline gives CDR1 WSHSY, CDR2 SAAADI. CDR3 sequence (DNA): TGCGCCAGCAGGGGGGGTTCGGGCAATCAGCCCCAGCATTTT. Amino acid sequence: CASRGGSGNQPQHF.